This record looks at one T cell receptor beta chain sequence and its context. What it binds is unknown. This specimen comes from a study of cytomegalovirus exposure and HLA in healthy donors. Study findings and constraints: It was assumed in the presence/absence analyses that sequencing depth was roughly uniform across donors.

The PCR was carried out with 60 Vbeta primers and 13 Jbeta primers. The protocol was immunoSEQ multiplex PCR, while the TCRdb copy is restricted to in-frame clones and leaves out a portion. The top ten clones hold 5.5% of a sample with 74,000 or so clones, about four fifths of them seen once. V was clipped by 4 bases and J by 7 bases; unmatched bases: 12. Germline-derived CDR1 and CDR2 are MNHNY and SVGAGI (reference sequence). The CDR3 totals 16 residues. The receptor was isolated from a male donor in good health and CMV-seropositive. The chain combines TRBV6-6 with TRBJ2-3; 9 bases map to TRBD2. Input material: PBMCs. CDR3 DNA sequence: TGTGCCAGCAGTTGGGGAGCGGGGGGCTCGGGTTATACGCAGTATTTT. This gives the protein CASSWGAGGSGYTQYF.